Listed below are T cell receptor beta chains from one sample, sequenced in a study of cytomegalovirus exposure and HLA in healthy donors. Sequenced by immunoSEQ multiplex PCR; TCRdb stores in-frame clones only, minus some. This sample carries about 140,000 clones, about 79% of them seen once, and the ten largest clones take 3.5% to 5%. Sequenced sample: PBMCs. The receptor source for this set is a middle-aged man in good health and CMV-seropositive. Each CDR3 is given with its conserved first and last residue. D genes are given only for firm matches. The size of a clone is reported for some rows only, either as once, few or many, or as a class for expanded clones.

D	length	V	size	J	CDR3
TRBD1	14	TRBV6-5	NA	TRBJ1-2	CASTTDRAAYGYTF
NA	13	TRBV18	NA	TRBJ1-2	CASSLDSSVGYTF
NA	13	TRBV6-5	NA	TRBJ1-2	CASSYSVTGGYTF
NA	16	TRBV4-3	NA	TRBJ2-3	CASSQKTASSTDTQYF
NA	15	TRBV5-1	NA	TRBJ2-7	CASSLEARSSYEQYF
TRBD1	14	TRBV19	NA	TRBJ1-2	CASSSTGGTYGYTF
NA	17	TRBV4-1	NA	TRBJ1-2	CASSLSQTPGLSYGYTF
TRBD1	14	TRBV5-1	NA	TRBJ1-1	CASSYLTGVTEAFF
NA	15	TRBV7-9	NA	TRBJ1-3	CASSLGNRFGNTIYF
TRBD2	15	TRBV5-1	NA	TRBJ2-5	CASSSSGGYQETQYF
NA	14	TRBV27	NA	TRBJ1-1	CASSATVMNTEAFF
NA	12	TRBV5-4	NA	TRBJ1-1	CASSEEFTRAFF
NA	17	TRBV4-1	NA	TRBJ2-7	CASSPQATPPRVGEQYF
TRBD2	15	TRBV11-3	NA	TRBJ2-1	CASSSGLAGGHEQFF
TRBD1	16	TRBV30	NA	TRBJ1-2	CAWSAGQGVSYYGYTF
TRBD1	19	TRBV27	NA	TRBJ2-1	CASRPGTGVYLSSYNEQFF
NA	13	TRBV5-4	NA	TRBJ2-1	CASSLPGYNEQFF
NA	11	TRBV7-9	NA	TRBJ2-1	CASAGYNEQFF
NA	14	TRBV7-9	NA	TRBJ1-3	CASSLAPTGNTIYF
NA	12	TRBV4-1	NA	TRBJ1-1	CASSQSGYTAFF
TRBD1	18	TRBV7-8	NA	TRBJ2-4	CASSLERGQGRAKNIQYF
NA	13	TRBV14	NA	TRBJ2-7	CASSLIPGREQYF
NA	13	TRBV5-6	NA	TRBJ2-6	CASRRVGANVLTF
NA	14	TRBV11-2	few	TRBJ2-7	CASTPPGSSYEQYF
NA	13	TRBV7-3	NA	TRBJ2-2	CASSPGHTGELFF
TRBD1	14	TRBV10-3	once	TRBJ2-3	CAIREDRGTDTQYF
TRBD1	14	TRBV6-4	NA	TRBJ1-2	CASSPGQGLRGYTF
TRBD1	15	TRBV2	few	TRBJ1-2	CASRHTGTGSDGYTF
TRBD2	16	TRBV5-4	few	TRBJ2-3	CASSLELAGSADTQYF
TRBD1	15	TRBV5-1	NA	TRBJ2-2	CASSLGTGDTGELFF
NA	11	TRBV7-3	NA	TRBJ2-3	CASSLSGLQYF
NA	15	TRBV10-3	NA	TRBJ2-7	CAISESGAWSYEQYF
NA	12	TRBV29-1	few	TRBJ1-5	CSVAGINQPQHF
NA	12	TRBV7-6	once	TRBJ1-5	CASSLGGGPQHF
TRBD2	17	TRBV4-1	NA	TRBJ2-7	CASSQDEGGGFLKEQYF